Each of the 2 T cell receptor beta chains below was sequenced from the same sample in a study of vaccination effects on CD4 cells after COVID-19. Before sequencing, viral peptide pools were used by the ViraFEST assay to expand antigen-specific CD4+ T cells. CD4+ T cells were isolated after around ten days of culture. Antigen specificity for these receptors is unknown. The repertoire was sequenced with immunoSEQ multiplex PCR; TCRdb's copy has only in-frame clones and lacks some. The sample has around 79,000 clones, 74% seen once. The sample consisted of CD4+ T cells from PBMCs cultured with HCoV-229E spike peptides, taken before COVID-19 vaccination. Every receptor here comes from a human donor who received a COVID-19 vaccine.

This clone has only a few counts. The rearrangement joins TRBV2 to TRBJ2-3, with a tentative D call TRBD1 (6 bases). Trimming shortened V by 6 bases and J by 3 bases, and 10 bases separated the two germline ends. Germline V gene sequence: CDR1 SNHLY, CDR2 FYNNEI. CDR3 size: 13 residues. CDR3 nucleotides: TGTGCCAGCAGCGACACAGGGACAGATACGCAGTATTTT. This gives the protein CASSDTGTDTQYF.

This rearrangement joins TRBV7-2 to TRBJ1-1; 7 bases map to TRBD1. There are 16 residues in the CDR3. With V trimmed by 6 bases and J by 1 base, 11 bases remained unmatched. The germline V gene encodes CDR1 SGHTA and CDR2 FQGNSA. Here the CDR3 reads CASRLTGVRGNTEAFF. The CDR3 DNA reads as TGTGCCAGCAGACTAACAGGGGTCAGAGGGAACACTGAAGCTTTCTTT.